A single sample is the source of the 10 T cell receptor beta chains below, sequenced in a study of regulatory T cells in long-lasting Graves disease. Time point described: persistent/refractory GD, antithyroid drugs over 5 years with positive TRAb. With RNA extracted from PBMCs as input, the TCR library was made. CDR3 regions were amplified by Arm-PCR using iRepertoire HTBI primers to build TCR beta libraries. TCRdb re-analysed the multiplex PCR reads in MiXCR, keeping a single row per CDR3 protein. The sample includes 600,000 to 800,000 distinct CDR3 sequences, 25% to 30% of them seen just once. The sample consisted of peripheral blood mononuclear cells (PBMCs), taken when the disease was refractory, from a patient treated with antithyroid drugs. These receptors were collected from a female donor with Graves disease.

This chain uses TRBV7-3 with TRBJ2-1; TRBD2 matches 14 bases. Unmatched junction bases numbered 14, after V lost 4 bases and J lost 0 bases. The CDR3 has 21 residues. The germline V gene encodes CDR1 SGHTA and CDR2 FQGTGA. In DNA form, the CDR3 reads TGTGCCAGCAGCTGCGGGACTAGCGGGAGTACGCGGCTCAGCTCCTACAATGAGCAGTTCTTC. Encoded protein: CASSCGTSGSTRLSSYNEQFF.

As regards this clonotype: At one boundary the junction diverges from the germline segment, which might be a read error. The chain couples TRBV6-1 to TRBJ2-5, with 8 bases that match TRBD1. CDR1 and CDR2 (germline): MNHNS, SASEGT. This CDR3 is 12 amino acids long. In DNA form, the CDR3 reads TGTGCCAGCAGTGCGGACAGGGCCGGATGGGGCTTC. This sequence encodes CASSADRAGWGF.

A note on this clonotype: Compared with germline, one end of the junction differs, possibly owing to a read error. The chain recombines TRBV12-3 or TRBV12-4 with TRBJ1-1; 11 nucleotides line up with TRBD1. The length of the CDR3 is 12 residues. As DNA, the CDR3 is TGTGCCAGCAGTTTAGGGACAGGGGGCAAGATCTTT. Translated, it gives CASSLGTGGKIF.

This clonotype was seen more than once but under ten times. The chain carries TRBV7-2 and TRBJ2-7; a weak D match, TRBD1 (6 bases). Germline assignment: CDR1 SGHTA and CDR2 FQGNSA. Trimming left V 0 bases short and J 6 bases short, with 15 bases between. The CDR3 contains 15 residues. In DNA form, the CDR3 reads TGTGCCAGCAGCTTAGCGGGAGACAGGTTCGGCGAGCAGTACTTC. Its translation: CASSLAGDRFGEQYF.

As to this clonotype: One junction end disagrees with the germline gene, perhaps due to a read error. The V gene is TRBV6-2 or TRBV6-3, the J gene TRBJ1-2; possible D gene TRBD1, 5 bases. The CDR3 extends over 12 amino acids. Germline values: CDR1 MNHEY, CDR2 SVGEGT. CDR3 sequence: CASLGTDYGHTF. The CDR3 DNA reads TGTGCCAGCCTAGGGACTGACTATGGCCACACCTTC.

In its sample, this clonotype was seen a few times. The rearrangement joins TRBV7-9 to TRBJ2-7; 8 nucleotides agree with TRBD2. The V gene end was trimmed by 5 bases and the J gene end by 6 bases; junction bases not matched to a gene: 15. The V gene's germline CDR1 is SEHNR and CDR2 FQNEAQ (reference sequence). The CDR3 extends over 16 amino acids. The CDR3 reads CASSPDGRTSFPEQYF. DNA of the CDR3: TGTGCCAGCAGCCCCGATGGGCGGACTAGCTTTCCCGAGCAGTACTTC.

This rearrangement joins TRBV6-9 to TRBJ2-4; D is possibly TRBD1 (6 bases). Trimming stripped 3 bases from V and 2 bases from J, with 11 bases between. Per germline, CDR1 MNHGY and CDR2 SVAAGI. This CDR3 region has 15 residues. The DNA for the CDR3 is TGTGCCAGCAGTTACACAGGGTTCACCAAAAACATTCAGTACTTC. This codes for CASSYTGFTKNIQYF.

The sample holds a few counts of this clonotype. The chain is built from TRBV12-3 or TRBV12-4 and TRBJ2-7; 9 positions agree with TRBD2. V lost 0 bases to trimming and J lost 2 bases; unmatched junction nucleotides: 8. CDR3 length: 17 amino acids. This CDR3 reads CASSLAFLAGRTYEQYF. CDR3 nucleotides: TGTGCCAGCAGTTTAGCGTTCCTAGCGGGAAGAACCTACGAGCAGTACTTC.

CDR3 amino acids: CAWSVEPGGIGEQFF. In nucleotides, the CDR3 is TGTGCCTGGAGTGTAGAACCCGGGGGCATCGGTGAGCAGTTCTTC. The chain recombines TRBV30 with TRBJ2-4; either TRBD1 or TRBD2 may fit D (6 bases each). The J call could be wrong; TRBJ2-1 is a better fit for the DNA end. There are 15 residues in the CDR3. CDR1 and CDR2 (germline): GTSNPN, SVGIG (reference sequence).

J is TRBJ2-7 and V is TRBV7-2, with 14 bases aligning to TRBD2. V dropped 5 bases and J dropped 5; count of bases not matched to a gene: 8. CDR1 and CDR2 from the germline V gene are SGHTA and FQGNSA. The CDR3 consists of 16 residues. CDR3 amino acids: CASSQPGLAGGDEQYF. In DNA, the CDR3 is TGTGCCAGCAGCCAACCTGGACTAGCGGGAGGCGACGAGCAGTACTTC. Full variable domain (missing parts from reference TRBV7-2 and TRBJ2-7): GAGVSQSPSNKVTEKGKDVELRCDPISGHTALYWYRQSLGQGLEFLIYFQGNSAPDKSGLPSDRFSAERTGGSVSTLTIQRTQQEDSAVYLCASSQPGLAGGDEQYFGPGTRLTVT.